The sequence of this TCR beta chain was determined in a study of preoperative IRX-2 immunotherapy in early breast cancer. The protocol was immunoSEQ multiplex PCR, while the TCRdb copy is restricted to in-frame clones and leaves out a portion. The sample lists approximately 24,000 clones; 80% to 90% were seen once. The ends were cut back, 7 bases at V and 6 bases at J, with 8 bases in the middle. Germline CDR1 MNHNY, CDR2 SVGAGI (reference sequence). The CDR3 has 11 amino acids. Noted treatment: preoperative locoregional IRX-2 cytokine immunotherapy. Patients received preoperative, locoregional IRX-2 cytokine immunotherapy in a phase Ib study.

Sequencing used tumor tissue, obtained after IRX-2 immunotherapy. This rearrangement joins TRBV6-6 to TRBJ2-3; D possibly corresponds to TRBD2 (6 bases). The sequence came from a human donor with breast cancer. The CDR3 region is CASTRGDTQYF. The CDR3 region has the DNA TGTGCCAGCACCCGGGGGGATACGCAGTATTTT.